This TCR beta chain was obtained from a study of tissue T cells after allogeneic stem cell transplantation. Data came from immunoSEQ multiplex PCR; TCRdb stores just in-frame clones and leaves some out. The sample carries over 45,000 clones, approximately 73% recorded once. J was trimmed by 0 bases and V by 5 bases; bases with no gene match: 0. CDR1 is SNHLY and CDR2 is FYNGKV in the germline V gene (reference sequence). This CDR3 comprises 13 residues. Overall study results and limits: Only a limited share of tissue TCRs appeared in blood or spleen. Anatomically similar tissues had similar TCR repertoires within each patient. Few T cell clones were shared across patients, but motif clusters showed tissue-specific shared signatures.

As to this clone: The antigen remains unidentified. Any gene name here is a mouse gene name. The read stops 1 residue short of the end of the CDR3; the missing end is completed from the germline J gene.

The receptor comes from a pool of C57BL/6 mice in good health. The specimen was sorted cells pooled from one or two spleens. J is TRBJ2-7 and V is TRBV3; 8 bases fit TRBD2. The CDR3 protein is CASSGGASYEQYF. The CDR3 DNA, read in part, is TGTGCCAGCAGCGGGGGGGCCTCCTATGAACAGTAC.